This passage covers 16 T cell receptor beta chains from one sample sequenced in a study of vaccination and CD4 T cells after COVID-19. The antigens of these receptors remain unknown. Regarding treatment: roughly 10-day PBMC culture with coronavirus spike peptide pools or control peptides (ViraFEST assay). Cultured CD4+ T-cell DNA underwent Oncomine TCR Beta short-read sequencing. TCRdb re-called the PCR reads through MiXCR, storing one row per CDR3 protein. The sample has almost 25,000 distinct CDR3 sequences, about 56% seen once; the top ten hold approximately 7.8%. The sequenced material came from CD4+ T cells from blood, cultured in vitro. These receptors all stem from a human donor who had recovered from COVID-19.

CDR3: CASSRDGYNQPQHF. The CDR3, as DNA: TGTGCCAGCAGTAGGGACGGCTACAATCAGCCCCAGCATTTT. This chain connects TRBV2 to TRBJ1-5; tentative D call: TRBD1 (5 bases). This CDR3 spans 14 amino acids. V shed 5 bases and J shed 3 bases, with 11 bases lying between them. Germline values: CDR1 SNHLY, CDR2 FYNNEI.

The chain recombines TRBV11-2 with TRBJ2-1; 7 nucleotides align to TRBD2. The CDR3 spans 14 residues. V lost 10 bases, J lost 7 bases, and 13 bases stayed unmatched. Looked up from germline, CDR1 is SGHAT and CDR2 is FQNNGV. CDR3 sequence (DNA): TGTGCCACCAACCTGGGACTGGGACTAAATGAGCAGTTCTTC. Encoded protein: CATNLGLGLNEQFF.

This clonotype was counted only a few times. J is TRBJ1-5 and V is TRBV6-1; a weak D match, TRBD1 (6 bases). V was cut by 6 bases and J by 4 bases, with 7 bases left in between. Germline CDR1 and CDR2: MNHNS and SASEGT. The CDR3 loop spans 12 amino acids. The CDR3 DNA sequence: TGTGCCAGCAGCCAGGGGAATCAGCCCCAGCATTTT. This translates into CASSQGNQPQHF.

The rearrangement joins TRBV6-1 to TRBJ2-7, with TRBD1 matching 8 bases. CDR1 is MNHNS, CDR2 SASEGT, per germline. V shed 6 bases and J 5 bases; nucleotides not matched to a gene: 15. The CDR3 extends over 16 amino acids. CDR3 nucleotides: TGTGCCAGCAGCCGAGCGGCTCGACAGGGGCGGCACGAGCAGTACTTC. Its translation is CASSRAARQGRHEQYF.

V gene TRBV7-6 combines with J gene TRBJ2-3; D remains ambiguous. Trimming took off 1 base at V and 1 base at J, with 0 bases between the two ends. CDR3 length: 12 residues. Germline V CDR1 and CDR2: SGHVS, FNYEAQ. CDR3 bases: TGTGCCAGCAGCTTAGGCACAGATACGCAGTATTTT. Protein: CASSLGTDTQYF.

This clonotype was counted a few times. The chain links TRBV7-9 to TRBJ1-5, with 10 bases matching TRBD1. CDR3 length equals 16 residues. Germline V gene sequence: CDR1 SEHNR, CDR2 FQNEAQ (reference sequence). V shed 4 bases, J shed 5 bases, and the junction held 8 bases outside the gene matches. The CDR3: CASSSGRDRGDQPQHF. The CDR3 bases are TGTGCCAGCAGCTCAGGGCGGGACAGGGGAGATCAGCCCCAGCATTTT. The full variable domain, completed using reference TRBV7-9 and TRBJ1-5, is DTGVSQNPRHKITKRGQNVTFRCDPISEHNRLYWYRQTLGQGPEFLTYFQNEAQLEKSRLLSDRFSAERPKGSFSTLEIQRTEQGDSAMYLCASSSGRDRGDQPQHFGDGTRLSIL.

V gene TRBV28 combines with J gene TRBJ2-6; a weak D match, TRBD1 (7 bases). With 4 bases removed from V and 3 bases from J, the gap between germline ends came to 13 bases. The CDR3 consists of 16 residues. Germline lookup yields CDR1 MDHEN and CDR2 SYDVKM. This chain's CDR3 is CASSSYQGGGANVLTF. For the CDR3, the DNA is TGTGCCAGCAGTTCGTACCAGGGGGGTGGGGCCAACGTCCTGACTTTC.

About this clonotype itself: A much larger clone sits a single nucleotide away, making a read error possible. CDR3: CSAEGTSGIDTRYF. CDR3 sequence (DNA): TGCAGTGCGGAAGGGACTAGCGGAATAGATACGCGGTATTTT. The gene calls are TRBV20-1 and TRBJ2-3, with 11 nucleotides matching TRBD2. The germline CDR1 and CDR2 sequences are DFQATT and SNEGSKA (reference sequence). The length of the CDR3 is 14 residues.

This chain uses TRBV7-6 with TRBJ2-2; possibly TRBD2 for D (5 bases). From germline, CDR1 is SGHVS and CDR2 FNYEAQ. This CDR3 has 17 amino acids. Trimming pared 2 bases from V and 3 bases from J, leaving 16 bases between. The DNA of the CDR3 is TGTGCCAGCAGCTTAATCCGGGAAGAACGGCACACCGGGGAGCTGTTTTTT. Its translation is CASSLIREERHTGELFF.

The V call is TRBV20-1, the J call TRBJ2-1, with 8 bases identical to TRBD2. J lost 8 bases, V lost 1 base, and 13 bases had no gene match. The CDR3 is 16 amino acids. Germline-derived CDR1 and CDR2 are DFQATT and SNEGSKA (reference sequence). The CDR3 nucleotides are TGCAGTGCTAGAGGGAGACGGGAGGGCCGCTTGCATGAGCAGTTCTTC. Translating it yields CSARGRREGRLHEQFF.

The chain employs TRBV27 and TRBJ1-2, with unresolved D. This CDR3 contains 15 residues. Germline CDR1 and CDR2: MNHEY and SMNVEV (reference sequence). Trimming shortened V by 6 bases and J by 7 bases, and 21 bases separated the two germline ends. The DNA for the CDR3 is TGTGCCAGCAGCCGGACCCAAAGGGTAGTTCGTGGCTACACCTTC. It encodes CASSRTQRVVRGYTF.

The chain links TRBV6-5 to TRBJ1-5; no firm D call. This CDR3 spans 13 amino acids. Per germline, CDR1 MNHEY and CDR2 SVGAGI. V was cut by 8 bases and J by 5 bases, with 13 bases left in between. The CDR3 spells CASGYFGDQPQHF. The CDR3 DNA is TGTGCCAGCGGCTACTTCGGGGATCAGCCCCAGCATTTT.

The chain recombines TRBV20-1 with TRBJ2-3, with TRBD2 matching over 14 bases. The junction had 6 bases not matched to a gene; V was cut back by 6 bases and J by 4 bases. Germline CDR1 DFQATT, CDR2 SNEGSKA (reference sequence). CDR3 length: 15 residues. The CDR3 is CSARTSGRKADTQYF. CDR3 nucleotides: TGCAGTGCAAGGACTAGCGGGAGGAAGGCAGATACGCAGTATTTT.

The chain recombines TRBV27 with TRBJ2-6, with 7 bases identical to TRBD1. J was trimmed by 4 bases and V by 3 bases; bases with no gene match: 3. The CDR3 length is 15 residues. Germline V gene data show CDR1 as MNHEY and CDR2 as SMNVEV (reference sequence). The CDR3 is CASSFGTAGANVLTF. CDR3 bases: TGTGCCAGCAGTTTCGGGACAGCAGGGGCCAACGTCCTGACTTTC.

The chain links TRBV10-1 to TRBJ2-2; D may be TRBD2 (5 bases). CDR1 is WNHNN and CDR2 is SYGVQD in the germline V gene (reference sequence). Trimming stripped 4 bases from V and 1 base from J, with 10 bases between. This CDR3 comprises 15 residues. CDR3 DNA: TGCGCCAGCAGTGCGCAGCGGATGAACACCGGGGAGCTGTTTTTT. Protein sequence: CASSAQRMNTGELFF.

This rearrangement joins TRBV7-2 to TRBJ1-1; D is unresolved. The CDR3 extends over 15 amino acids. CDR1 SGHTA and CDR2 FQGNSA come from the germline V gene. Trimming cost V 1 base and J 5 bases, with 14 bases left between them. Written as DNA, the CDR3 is TGTGCCAGCAGCTTAGGTACGAGCGGAGTAACTGAAGCTTTCTTT. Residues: CASSLGTSGVTEAFF.